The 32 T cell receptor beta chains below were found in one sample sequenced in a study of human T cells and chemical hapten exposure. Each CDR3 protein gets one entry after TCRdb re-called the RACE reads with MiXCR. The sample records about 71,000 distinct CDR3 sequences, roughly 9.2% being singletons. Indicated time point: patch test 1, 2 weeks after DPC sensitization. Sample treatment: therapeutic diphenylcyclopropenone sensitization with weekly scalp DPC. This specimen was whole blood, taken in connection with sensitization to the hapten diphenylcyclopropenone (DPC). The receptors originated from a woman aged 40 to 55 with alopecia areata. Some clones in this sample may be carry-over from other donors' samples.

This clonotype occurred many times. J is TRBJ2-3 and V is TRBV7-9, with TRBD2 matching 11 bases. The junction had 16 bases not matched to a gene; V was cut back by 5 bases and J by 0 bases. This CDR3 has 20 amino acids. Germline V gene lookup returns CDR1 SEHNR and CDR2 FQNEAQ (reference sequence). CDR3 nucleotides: TGTGCCAGCAGCCTAGGAAGACTAGCGGGAACTCCAGGAAGCACAGATACGCAGTATTTT. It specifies CASSLGRLAGTPGSTDTQYF. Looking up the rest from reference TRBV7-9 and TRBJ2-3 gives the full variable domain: DTGVSQNPRHKITKRGQNVTFRCDPISEHNRLYWYRQTLGQGPEFLTYFQNEAQLEKSRLLSDRFSAERPKGSFSTLEIQRTEQGDSAMYLCASSLGRLAGTPGSTDTQYFGPGTRLTVL.

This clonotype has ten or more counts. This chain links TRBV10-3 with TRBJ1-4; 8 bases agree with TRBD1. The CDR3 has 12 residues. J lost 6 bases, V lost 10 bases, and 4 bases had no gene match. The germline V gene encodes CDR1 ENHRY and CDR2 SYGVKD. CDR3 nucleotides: TGTGCCACAGGGGGCGTTGATGAAAAACTGTTTTTT. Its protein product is CATGGVDEKLFF.

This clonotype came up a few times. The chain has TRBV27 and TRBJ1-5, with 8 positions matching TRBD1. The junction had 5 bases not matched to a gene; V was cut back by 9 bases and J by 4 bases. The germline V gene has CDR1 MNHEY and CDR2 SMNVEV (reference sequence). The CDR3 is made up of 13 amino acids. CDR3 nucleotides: TGTGCCAGTCAGACAGGGGAAAATCAGCCCCAGCATTTT. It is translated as CASQTGENQPQHF.

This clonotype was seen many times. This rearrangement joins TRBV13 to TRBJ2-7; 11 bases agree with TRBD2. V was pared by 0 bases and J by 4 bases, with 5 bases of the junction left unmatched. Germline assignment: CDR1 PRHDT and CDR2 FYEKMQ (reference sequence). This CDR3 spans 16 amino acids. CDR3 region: CASSLGGTSGGYEQYF. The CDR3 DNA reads TGTGCCAGCAGCTTAGGCGGGACTAGCGGAGGATACGAGCAGTACTTC.

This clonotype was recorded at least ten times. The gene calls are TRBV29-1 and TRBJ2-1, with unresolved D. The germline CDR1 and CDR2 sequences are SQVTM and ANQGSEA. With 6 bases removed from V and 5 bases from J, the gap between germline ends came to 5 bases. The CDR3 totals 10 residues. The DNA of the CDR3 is TGCAGCGTAAGGAACAATGAGCAGTTCTTC. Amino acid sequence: CSVRNNEQFF.

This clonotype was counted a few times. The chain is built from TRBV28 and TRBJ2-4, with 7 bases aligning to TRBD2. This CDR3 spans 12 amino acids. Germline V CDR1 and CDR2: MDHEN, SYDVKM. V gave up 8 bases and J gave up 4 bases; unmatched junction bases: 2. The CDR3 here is CASWGGKNIQYF. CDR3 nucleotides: TGTGCCAGCTGGGGGGGGAAAAACATTCAGTACTTC.

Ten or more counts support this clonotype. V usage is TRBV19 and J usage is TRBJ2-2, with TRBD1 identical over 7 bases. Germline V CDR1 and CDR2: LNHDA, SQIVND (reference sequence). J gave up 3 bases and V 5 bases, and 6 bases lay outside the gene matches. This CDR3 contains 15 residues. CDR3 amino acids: CASSGATGYTGELFF. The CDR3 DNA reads TGTGCCAGTAGTGGGGCGACAGGGTACACCGGGGAGCTGTTTTTT.

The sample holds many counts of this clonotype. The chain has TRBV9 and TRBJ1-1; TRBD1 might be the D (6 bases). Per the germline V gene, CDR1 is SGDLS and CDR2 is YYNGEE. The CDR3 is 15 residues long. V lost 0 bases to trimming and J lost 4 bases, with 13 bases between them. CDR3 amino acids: CASSVGGAGRTEAFF. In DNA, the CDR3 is TGTGCCAGCAGCGTAGGGGGGGCAGGTCGCACTGAAGCTTTCTTT. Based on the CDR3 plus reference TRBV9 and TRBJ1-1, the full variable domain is DSGVTQTPKHLITATGQRVTLRCSPRSGDLSVYWYQQSLDQGLQFLIQYYNGEERAKGNILERFSAQQFPDLHSELNLSSLELGDSALYFCASSVGGAGRTEAFFGQGTRLTVV.

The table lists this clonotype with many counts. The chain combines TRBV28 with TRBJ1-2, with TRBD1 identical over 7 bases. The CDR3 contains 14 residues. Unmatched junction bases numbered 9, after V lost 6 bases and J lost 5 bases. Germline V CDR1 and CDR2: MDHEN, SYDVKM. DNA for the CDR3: TGTGCCAGCAGCCCACCCCAGGGACAGTATGGCTACACCTTC. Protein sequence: CASSPPQGQYGYTF.

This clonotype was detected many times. Here the CDR3 reads CASSQTYHDEQFF. In DNA, the CDR3 is TGTGCCAGCAGTCAAACCTACCACGATGAGCAGTTCTTC. The V and J genes are TRBV7-9 and TRBJ2-1, with unresolved D. The germline V gene encodes CDR1 SEHNR and CDR2 FQNEAQ (reference sequence). Trimming took 6 bases from V and 8 from J, leaving 14 bases between them. The CDR3 totals 13 residues.

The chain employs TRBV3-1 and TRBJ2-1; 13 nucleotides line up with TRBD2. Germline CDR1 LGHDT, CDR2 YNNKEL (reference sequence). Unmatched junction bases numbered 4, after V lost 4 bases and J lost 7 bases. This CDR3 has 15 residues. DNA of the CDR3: TGTGCCAGCAGCCGCGGGACTAGCGGGGTGAATGAGCAGTTCTTC. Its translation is CASSRGTSGVNEQFF.

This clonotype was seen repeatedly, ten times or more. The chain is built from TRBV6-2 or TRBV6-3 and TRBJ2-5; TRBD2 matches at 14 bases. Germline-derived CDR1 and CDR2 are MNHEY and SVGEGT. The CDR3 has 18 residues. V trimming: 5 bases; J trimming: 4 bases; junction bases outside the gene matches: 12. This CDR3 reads CASSPGLAGGSYLETQYF. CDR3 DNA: TGTGCCAGCAGTCCTGGACTAGCGGGGGGATCCTACCTAGAGACCCAGTACTTC.

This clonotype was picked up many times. CDR3 in DNA: TGCGCCAGCAGCCAAGATTACAGTCAAGAGACCCAGTACTTC. As protein: CASSQDYSQETQYF. The rearrangement links TRBV4-1 to TRBJ2-5; D is undetermined. V dropped 0 bases and J dropped 2 bases, with 7 bases sitting between them. This CDR3 contains 14 residues. CDR1 is MGHRA, CDR2 YSYEKL, per germline.

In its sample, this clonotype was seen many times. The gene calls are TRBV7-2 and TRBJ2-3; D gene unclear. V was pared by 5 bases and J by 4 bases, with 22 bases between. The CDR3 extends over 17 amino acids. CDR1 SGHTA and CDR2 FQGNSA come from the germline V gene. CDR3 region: CASSPRAGFYPPDTQYF. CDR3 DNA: TGTGCCAGCAGCCCAAGGGCCGGTTTCTATCCCCCAGATACGCAGTATTTT.

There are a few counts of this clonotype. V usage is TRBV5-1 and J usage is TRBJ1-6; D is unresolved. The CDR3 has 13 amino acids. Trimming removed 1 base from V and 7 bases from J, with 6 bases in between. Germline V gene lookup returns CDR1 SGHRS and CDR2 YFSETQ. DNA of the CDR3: TGCGCCAGCAGCTTGATGGGGAATTCACCCCTCCACTTT. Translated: CASSLMGNSPLHF.

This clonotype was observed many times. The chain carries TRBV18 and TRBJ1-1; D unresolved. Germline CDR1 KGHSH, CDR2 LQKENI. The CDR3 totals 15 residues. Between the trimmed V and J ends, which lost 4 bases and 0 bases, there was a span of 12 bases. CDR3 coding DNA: TGTGCCAGCTCACGGGCCGTCGGGGTGAACACTGAAGCTTTCTTT. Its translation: CASSRAVGVNTEAFF.

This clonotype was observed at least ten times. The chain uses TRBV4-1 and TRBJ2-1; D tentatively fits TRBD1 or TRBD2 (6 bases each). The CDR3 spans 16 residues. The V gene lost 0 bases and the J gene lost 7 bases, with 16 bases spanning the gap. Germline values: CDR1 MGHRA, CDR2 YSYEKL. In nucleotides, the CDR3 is TGCGCCAGCAGCCAAGAGGTCGGGGGCGATTCGAATGAGCAGTTCTTC. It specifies CASSQEVGGDSNEQFF.

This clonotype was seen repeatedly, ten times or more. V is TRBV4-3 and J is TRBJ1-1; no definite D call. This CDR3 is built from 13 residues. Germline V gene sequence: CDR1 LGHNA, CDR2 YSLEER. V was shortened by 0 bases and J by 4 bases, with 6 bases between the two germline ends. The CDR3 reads CASSQDDTTEAFF. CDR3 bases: TGCGCCAGCAGCCAAGATGATACCACTGAAGCTTTCTTT.

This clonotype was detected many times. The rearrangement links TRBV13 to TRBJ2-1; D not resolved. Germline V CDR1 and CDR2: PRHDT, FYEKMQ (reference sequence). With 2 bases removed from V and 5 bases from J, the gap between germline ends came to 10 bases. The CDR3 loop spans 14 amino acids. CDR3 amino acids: CASSLQGIHNEQFF. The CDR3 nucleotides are TGTGCCAGCAGCTTACAAGGGATCCACAATGAGCAGTTCTTC. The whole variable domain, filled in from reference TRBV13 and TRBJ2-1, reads AAGVIQSPRHLIKEKRETATLKCYPIPRHDTVYWYQQGPGQDPQFLISFYEKMQSDKGSIPDRFSAQQFSDYHSELNMSSLELGDSALYFCASSLQGIHNEQFFGPGTRLTVL.

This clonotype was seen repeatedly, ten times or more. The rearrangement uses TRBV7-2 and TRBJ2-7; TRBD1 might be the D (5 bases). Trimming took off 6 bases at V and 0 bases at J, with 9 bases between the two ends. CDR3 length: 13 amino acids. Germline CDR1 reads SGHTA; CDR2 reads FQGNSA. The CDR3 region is CASSGARSYEQYF. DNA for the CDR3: TGTGCCAGCAGTGGGGCTCGCTCCTACGAGCAGTACTTC. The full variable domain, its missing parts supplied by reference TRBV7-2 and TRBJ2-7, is GAGVSQSPSNKVTEKGKDVELRCDPISGHTALYWYRQSLGQGLEFLIYFQGNSAPDKSGLPSDRFSAERTGGSVSTLTIQRTQQEDSAVYLCASSGARSYEQYFGPGTRLTVT.

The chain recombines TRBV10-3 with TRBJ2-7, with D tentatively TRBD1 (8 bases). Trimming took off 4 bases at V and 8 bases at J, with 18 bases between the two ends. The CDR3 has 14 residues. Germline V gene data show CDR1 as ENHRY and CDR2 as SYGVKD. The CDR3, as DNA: TGTGCCATCAGTGGACAGGGGACTAAGGAAAAGCAGTACTTC. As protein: CAISGQGTKEKQYF.

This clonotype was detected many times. CDR3 sequence (DNA): TGTGCCAGCAGTGATGGGGGACCTAGCGGATTCTCTGGGGCCAACGTCCTGACTTTC. This gives the protein CASSDGGPSGFSGANVLTF. The chain joins TRBV2 to TRBJ2-6, with TRBD2 matching over 7 bases. CDR1 and CDR2 (germline): SNHLY, FYNNEI. V was pared by 3 bases and J by 0 bases, with 11 bases of the junction left unmatched. The CDR3 runs to 19 residues.

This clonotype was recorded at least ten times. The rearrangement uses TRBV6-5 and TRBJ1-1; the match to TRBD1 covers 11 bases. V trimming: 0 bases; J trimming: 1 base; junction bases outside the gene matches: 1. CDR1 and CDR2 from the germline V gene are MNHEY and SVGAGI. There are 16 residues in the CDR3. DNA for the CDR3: TGTGCCAGCAGTTACTCCGGGACAGGGGGGAACACTGAAGCTTTCTTT. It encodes CASSYSGTGGNTEAFF.

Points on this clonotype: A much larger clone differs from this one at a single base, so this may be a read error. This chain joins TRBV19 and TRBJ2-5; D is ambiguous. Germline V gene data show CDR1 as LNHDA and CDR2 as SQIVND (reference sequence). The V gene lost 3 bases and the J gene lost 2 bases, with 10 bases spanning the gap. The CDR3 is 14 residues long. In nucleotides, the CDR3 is TGTGCCAGTAGTATTGAACAGAGACAAGAGACCCAGTACTTC. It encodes CASSIEQRQETQYF. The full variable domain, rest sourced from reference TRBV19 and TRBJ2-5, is DGGITQSPKYLFRKEGQNVTLSCEQNLNHDAMYWYRQDPGQGLRLIYYSQIVNDFQKGDIAEGYSVSREKKESFPLTVTSAQKNPTAFYLCASSIEQRQETQYFGPGTRLLVL.

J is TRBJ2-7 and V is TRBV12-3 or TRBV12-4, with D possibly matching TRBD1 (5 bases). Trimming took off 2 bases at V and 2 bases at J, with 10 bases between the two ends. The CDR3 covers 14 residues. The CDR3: CASSLIQGTYEQYF. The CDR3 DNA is TGTGCCAGCAGTTTAATCCAGGGTACCTACGAGCAGTACTTC.

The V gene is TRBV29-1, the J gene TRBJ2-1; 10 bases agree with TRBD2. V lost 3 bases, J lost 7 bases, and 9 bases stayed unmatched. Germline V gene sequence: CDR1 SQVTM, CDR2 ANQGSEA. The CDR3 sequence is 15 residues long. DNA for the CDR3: TGCAGCGTTGACCCTAGCGGGGGAGTACGGAATGAGCAGTTCTTC. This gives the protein CSVDPSGGVRNEQFF.

CDR3 sequence reads: CASSYEGGTEAFF. The CDR3 DNA reads as TGTGCCAGCAGTTACGAGGGGGGGACTGAAGCTTTCTTT. J is TRBJ1-1 and V is TRBV6-2 or TRBV6-3; D perhaps matches TRBD1 (6 bases). Germline assignment: CDR1 MNHEY and CDR2 SVGEGT. V was pared by 2 bases and J by 5 bases, with 9 bases between. The CDR3 consists of 13 residues.

The CDR3 region is CATRGGAQETQYF. The CDR3 coding sequence is TGTGCCACCCGTGGGGGGGCACAAGAGACCCAGTACTTC. The chain uses TRBV7-9 and TRBJ2-5; D perhaps matches TRBD2 (7 bases). The V and J ends lost 10 bases and 2 bases respectively, with 14 bases between them. The CDR3 consists of 13 residues. The germline CDR1 and CDR2 sequences are SEHNR and FQNEAQ (reference sequence).

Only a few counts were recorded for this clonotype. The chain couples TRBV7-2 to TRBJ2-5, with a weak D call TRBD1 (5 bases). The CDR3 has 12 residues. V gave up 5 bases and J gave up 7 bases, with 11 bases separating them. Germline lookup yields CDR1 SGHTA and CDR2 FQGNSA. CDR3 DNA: TGTGCCAGCAGCGCCGTGCAGGGGACCCAGTACTTC. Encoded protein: CASSAVQGTQYF.

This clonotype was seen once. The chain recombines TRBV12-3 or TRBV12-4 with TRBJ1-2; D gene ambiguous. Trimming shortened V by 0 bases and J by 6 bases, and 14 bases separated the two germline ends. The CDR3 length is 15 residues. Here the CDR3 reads CASSLAVGKLDGYTF. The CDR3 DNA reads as TGTGCCAGCAGTTTAGCCGTGGGCAAACTGGATGGCTACACCTTC.

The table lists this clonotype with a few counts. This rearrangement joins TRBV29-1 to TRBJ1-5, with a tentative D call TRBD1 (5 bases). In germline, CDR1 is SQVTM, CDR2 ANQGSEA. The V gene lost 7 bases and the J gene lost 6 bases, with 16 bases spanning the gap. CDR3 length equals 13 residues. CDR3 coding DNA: TGCAGCGCCCTGGCGGGGGTTGGTCAGCCCCAGCATTTT. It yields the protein CSALAGVGQPQHF.

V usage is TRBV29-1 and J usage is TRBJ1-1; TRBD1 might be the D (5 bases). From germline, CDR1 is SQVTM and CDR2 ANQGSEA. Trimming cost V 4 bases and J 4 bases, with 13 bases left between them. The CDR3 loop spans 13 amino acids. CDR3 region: CSVAWGVGTEAFF. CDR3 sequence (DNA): TGCAGCGTTGCATGGGGGGTCGGCACTGAAGCTTTCTTT.